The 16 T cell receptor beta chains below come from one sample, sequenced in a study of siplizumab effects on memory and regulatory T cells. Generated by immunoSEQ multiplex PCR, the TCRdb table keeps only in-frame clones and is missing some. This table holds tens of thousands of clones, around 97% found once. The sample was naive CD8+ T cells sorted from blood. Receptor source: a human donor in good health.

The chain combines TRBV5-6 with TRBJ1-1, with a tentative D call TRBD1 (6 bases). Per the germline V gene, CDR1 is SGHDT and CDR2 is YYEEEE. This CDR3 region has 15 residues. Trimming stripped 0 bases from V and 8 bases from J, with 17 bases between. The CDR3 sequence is CASSLEGGPLEEAFF. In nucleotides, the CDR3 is TGTGCCAGCAGCTTGGAGGGGGGTCCATTAGAGGAAGCTTTCTTT.

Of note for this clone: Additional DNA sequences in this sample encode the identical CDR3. In DNA form, the CDR3 reads TGTGCCAGCAGCTTAGGACAGGCCACCTACGAGCAGTACTTC. This encodes CASSLGQATYEQYF. The chain has TRBV11-2 and TRBJ2-7; D might be TRBD1 (6 bases). V was trimmed by 1 base and J by 2 bases, leaving 9 bases between them. The CDR3 spans 14 residues. The germline V gene encodes CDR1 SGHAT and CDR2 FQNNGV.

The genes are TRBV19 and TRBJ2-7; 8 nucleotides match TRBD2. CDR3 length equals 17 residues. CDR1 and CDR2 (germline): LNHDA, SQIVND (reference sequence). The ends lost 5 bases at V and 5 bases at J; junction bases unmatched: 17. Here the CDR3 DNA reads TGTGCCAGTAGTTCCCTAGTAAGGAGCGGGAGAGACCACGAGCAGTACTTC. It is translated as CASSSLVRSGRDHEQYF. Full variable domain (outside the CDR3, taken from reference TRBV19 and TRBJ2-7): DGGITQSPKYLFRKEGQNVTLSCEQNLNHDAMYWYRQDPGQGLRLIYYSQIVNDFQKGDIAEGYSVSREKKESFPLTVTSAQKNPTAFYLCASSSLVRSGRDHEQYFGPGTRLTVT.

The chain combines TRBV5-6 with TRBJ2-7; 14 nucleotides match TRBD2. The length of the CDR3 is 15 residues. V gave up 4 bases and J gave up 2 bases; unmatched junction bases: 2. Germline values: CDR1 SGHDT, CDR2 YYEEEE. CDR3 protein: CASSATSGRAYEQYF. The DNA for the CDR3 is TGTGCCAGCAGCGCGACTAGCGGGAGGGCCTACGAGCAGTACTTC.

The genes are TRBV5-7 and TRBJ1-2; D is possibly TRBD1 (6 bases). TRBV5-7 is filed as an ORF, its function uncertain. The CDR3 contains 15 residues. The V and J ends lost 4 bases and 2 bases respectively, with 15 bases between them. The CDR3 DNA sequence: TGTGCCAGCAGCGCCCCCGGGACACCCAACTATGGCTACACCTTC. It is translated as CASSAPGTPNYGYTF.

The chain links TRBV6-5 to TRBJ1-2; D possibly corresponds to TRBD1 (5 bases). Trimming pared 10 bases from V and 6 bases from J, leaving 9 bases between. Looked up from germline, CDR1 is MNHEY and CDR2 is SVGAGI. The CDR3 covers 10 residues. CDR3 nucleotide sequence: TGTGCCACCGGGACGGATGGCTACACCTTC. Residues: CATGTDGYTF.

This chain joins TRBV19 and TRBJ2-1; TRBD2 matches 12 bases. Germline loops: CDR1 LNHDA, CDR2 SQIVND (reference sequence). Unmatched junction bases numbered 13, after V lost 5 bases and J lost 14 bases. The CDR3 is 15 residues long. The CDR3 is CASSHPGQGLAGEFF. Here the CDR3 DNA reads TGTGCCAGTAGTCACCCGGGACAGGGACTAGCGGGTGAGTTCTTC.

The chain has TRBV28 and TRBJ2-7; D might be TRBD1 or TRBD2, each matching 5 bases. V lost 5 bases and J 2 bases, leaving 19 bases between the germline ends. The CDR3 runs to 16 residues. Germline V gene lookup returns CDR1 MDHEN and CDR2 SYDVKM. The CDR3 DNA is TGTGCCAGCAGTAAACCACGGACACGACTAACCTACGAGCAGTACTTC. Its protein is CASSKPRTRLTYEQYF.

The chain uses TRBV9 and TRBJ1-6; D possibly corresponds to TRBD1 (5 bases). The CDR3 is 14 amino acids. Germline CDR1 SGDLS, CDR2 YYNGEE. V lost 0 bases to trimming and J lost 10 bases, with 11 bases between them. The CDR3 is CASSVDTGGSPLHF. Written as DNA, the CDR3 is TGTGCCAGCAGCGTAGATACAGGTGGATCACCCCTCCACTTT. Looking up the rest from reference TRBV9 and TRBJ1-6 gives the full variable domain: DSGVTQTPKHLITATGQRVTLRCSPRSGDLSVYWYQQSLDQGLQFLIQYYNGEERAKGNILERFSAQQFPDLHSELNLSSLELGDSALYFCASSVDTGGSPLHFGNGTRLTVT.

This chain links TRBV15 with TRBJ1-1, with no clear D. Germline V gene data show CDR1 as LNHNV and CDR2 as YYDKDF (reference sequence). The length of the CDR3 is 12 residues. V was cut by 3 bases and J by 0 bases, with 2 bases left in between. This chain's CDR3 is CATSSLNTEAFF. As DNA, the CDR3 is TGTGCCACCAGCAGTTTGAACACTGAAGCTTTCTTT.

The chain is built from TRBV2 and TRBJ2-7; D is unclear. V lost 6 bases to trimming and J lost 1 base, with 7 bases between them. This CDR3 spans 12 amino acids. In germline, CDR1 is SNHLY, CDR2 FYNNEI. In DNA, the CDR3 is TGTGCCAGCAGCTCCGTTTCCTACGAGCAGTACTTC. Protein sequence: CASSSVSYEQYF.

The CDR3 sequence is CASSYDTGSYEQYF. CDR3 nucleotides: TGTGCCAGCAGTTACGATACGGGTTCCTACGAGCAGTACTTC. The chain has TRBV6-5 and TRBJ2-7; no firm D call. Trimming pared 2 bases from V and 1 base from J, leaving 9 bases between. Germline CDR1 MNHEY, CDR2 SVGAGI. The length of the CDR3 is 14 residues.

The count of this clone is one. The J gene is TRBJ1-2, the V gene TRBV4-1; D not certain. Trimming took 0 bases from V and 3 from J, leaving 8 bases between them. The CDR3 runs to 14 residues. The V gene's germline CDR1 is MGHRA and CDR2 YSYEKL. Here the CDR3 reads CASSQDGRDYGYTF. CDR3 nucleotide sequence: TGCGCCAGCAGCCAAGACGGCAGAGACTATGGCTACACCTTC.

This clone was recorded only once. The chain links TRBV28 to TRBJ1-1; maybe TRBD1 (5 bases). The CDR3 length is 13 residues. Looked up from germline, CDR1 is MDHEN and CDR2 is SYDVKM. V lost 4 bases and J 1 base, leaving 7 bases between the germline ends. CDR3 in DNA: TGTGCCAGCAGTTGGGGCCCGAACACTGAAGCTTTCTTT. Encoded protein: CASSWGPNTEAFF.

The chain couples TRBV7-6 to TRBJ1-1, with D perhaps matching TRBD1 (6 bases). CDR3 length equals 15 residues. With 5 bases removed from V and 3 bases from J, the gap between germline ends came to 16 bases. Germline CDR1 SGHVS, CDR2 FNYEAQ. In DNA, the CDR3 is TGTGCCAGCAGCCCCCCCCGGGCAGGGGACACTGAAGCTTTCTTT. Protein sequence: CASSPPRAGDTEAFF. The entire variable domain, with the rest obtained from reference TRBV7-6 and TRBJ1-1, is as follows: GAGVSQSPRYKVTKRGQDVALRCDPISGHVSLYWYRQALGQGPEFLTYFNYEAQQDKSGLPNDRFSAERPEGSISTLTIQRTEQRDSAMYRCASSPPRAGDTEAFFGQGTRLTVV.

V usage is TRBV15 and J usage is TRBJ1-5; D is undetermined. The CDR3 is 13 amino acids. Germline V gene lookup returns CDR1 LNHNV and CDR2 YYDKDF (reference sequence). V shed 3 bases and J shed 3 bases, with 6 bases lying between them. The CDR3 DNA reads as TGTGCCACCAGCAGGGGAGACAATCAGCCCCAGCATTTT. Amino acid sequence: CATSRGDNQPQHF.